These 13 T cell receptor beta chains were sequenced from one sample in a study of T cell repertoires in cytomegalovirus infection. Each CDR3 protein gets one entry after TCRdb re-called the reads with MiXCR. Of about half a million distinct CDR3 sequences detected, 30% to 40% appear once; the ten largest clones hold about a sixth. The antigens of these receptors remain unknown. Sequencing used cultured PBMCs, obtained from culture after CMV antigen stimulation. Receptors were obtained from a human donor in good health (CMV status not recorded). Some clones in this sample may be carry-over from other donors' samples.

This clonotype has just a few counts. The chain couples TRBV7-2 to TRBJ2-2; no reliable D call. Germline values: CDR1 SGHTA, CDR2 FQGNSA. V was clipped by 3 bases and J by 8 bases, with 10 bases between them. The CDR3 has 13 amino acids. In DNA, the CDR3 is TGTGCCAGCAGCTTGATCTTTCCGGGGGAGCTGTTTTTT. This encodes CASSLIFPGELFF.

This clonotype turned up a few times. The V and J genes are TRBV6-6 and TRBJ2-7, with 9 bases aligning to TRBD2. This CDR3 spans 15 amino acids. The V segment lost 4 bases and the J segment 3 bases; nucleotides outside the gene matches: 7. Per the germline V gene, CDR1 is MNHNY and CDR2 is SVGAGI (reference sequence). CDR3 sequence reads: CASSSDSGSHYEQYF. The CDR3 nucleotides are TGTGCCAGCAGTTCCGATAGCGGGAGCCACTACGAGCAGTACTTC.

For this clonotype: Since a much larger clone is just one base distant, this may be a read error. The rearrangement links TRBV4-2 to TRBJ2-1; 15 bases match TRBD2. The germline V gene encodes CDR1 LGHNA and CDR2 YNFKEQ. The J segment lost 6 bases and the V segment lost 4 bases, leaving 4 bases of the junction unmatched. This CDR3 contains 16 residues. The CDR3 nucleotides are TGTGCCAGCAGCCGACCGGGACTAGCGGGGGGCAATGAGCAGTTCTTC. Residues: CASSRPGLAGGNEQFF.

This rearrangement joins TRBV2 to TRBJ2-2, with TRBD2 matching 11 bases. CDR1 and CDR2 (germline): SNHLY, FYNNEI. J gave up 4 bases and V 4 bases, and 14 bases lay outside the gene matches. This CDR3 is built from 19 residues. CDR3 DNA sequence: TGTGCCAGCAGTGGGTACACTAGCGGGAGTCTTCAGAGCACCGGGGAGCTGTTTTTT. Amino acids: CASSGYTSGSLQSTGELFF. The complete variable domain, with remaining parts taken from reference TRBV2 and TRBJ2-2, reads EPEVTQTPSHQVTQMGQEVILRCVPISNHLYFYWYRQILGQKVEFLVSFYNNEISEKSEIFDDQFSVERPDGSNFTLKIRSTKLEDSAMYFCASSGYTSGSLQSTGELFFGEGSRLTVL.

The chain combines TRBV6-1 with TRBJ2-2; 9 nucleotides match TRBD2. From germline, CDR1 is MNHNS and CDR2 SASEGT. The CDR3 is 14 amino acids. V shed 7 bases, J shed 6 bases, and the junction held 6 bases outside the gene matches. DNA of the CDR3: TGTGCCAGCACCGTAGCGGGAGAATCCGGGGAGCTGTTTTTT. Protein: CASTVAGESGELFF.

The V gene is TRBV7-9, the J gene TRBJ2-7; 11 nucleotides match TRBD2. J was trimmed by 2 bases and V by 4 bases; bases with no gene match: 4. CDR1 SEHNR and CDR2 FQNEAQ come from the germline V gene (reference sequence). The CDR3 has 15 amino acids. CDR3 in DNA: TGTGCCAGCAGCTGTACTAGCGGGGGAGCCTACGAGCAGTACTTC. Translating it yields CASSCTSGGAYEQYF.

The chain has TRBV19 and TRBJ2-3, with a possible D match to TRBD2 (5 bases). The CDR3 extends over 15 amino acids. V lost 5 bases and J 4 bases, leaving 16 bases between the germline ends. In germline, CDR1 is LNHDA, CDR2 SQIVND (reference sequence). CDR3 sequence reads: CASSLMGRSADTQYF. The CDR3 bases are TGTGCCAGTAGTCTTATGGGGAGATCCGCAGATACGCAGTATTTT. The whole variable domain, filled in from reference TRBV19 and TRBJ2-3, reads DGGITQSPKYLFRKEGQNVTLSCEQNLNHDAMYWYRQDPGQGLRLIYYSQIVNDFQKGDIAEGYSVSREKKESFPLTVTSAQKNPTAFYLCASSLMGRSADTQYFGPGTRLTVL.

The rearrangement joins TRBV4-2 to TRBJ2-1; D is perhaps TRBD2 (5 bases). The CDR3 loop spans 18 amino acids. Per the germline V gene, CDR1 is LGHNA and CDR2 is YNFKEQ. Trimming pared 3 bases from V and 1 base from J, leaving 19 bases between. The CDR3 DNA reads as TGTGCCAGCAGCCACGCCCTTGGGGAGAGTGGGTCCTACAATGAGCAGTTCTTC. It codes for CASSHALGESGSYNEQFF.

The chain has TRBV27 and TRBJ2-3; D gene ambiguous. Trimming cost V 2 bases and J 1 base, with 7 bases left between them. The germline V gene has CDR1 MNHEY and CDR2 SMNVEV (reference sequence). The CDR3 spans 14 residues. The chain's CDR3 is CASSLRRRTDTQYF. The DNA of the CDR3 is TGTGCCAGCAGTTTAAGGCGGCGCACAGATACGCAGTATTTT.

This clonotype was counted between two and nine times. The chain is built from TRBV12-3 or TRBV12-4 and TRBJ2-7; 11 nucleotides agree with TRBD2. Trimming removed 2 bases from V and 0 bases from J; junction bases left unmatched: 3. CDR3 size: 16 residues. CDR3 protein: CASSLTGTSGSYEQYF. CDR3 nucleotide sequence: TGTGCCAGCAGTTTAACCGGGACTAGCGGCTCCTACGAGCAGTACTTC.

Ten or more counts support this clonotype. The J gene is TRBJ1-2, the V gene TRBV19; no firm D call. The CDR3 extends over 13 amino acids. The V gene's germline CDR1 is LNHDA and CDR2 SQIVND (reference sequence). Trimming removed 3 bases from V and 6 bases from J, with 11 bases in between. CDR3: CASSILGMDGYTF. The CDR3 DNA is TGTGCCAGTAGTATCCTGGGGATGGATGGCTACACCTTC.

This clonotype was counted a few times. The chain is built from TRBV12-3 or TRBV12-4 and TRBJ1-1, with a weak D call TRBD1 (5 bases). The CDR3 has 12 amino acids. The ends were cut back, 4 bases at V and 4 bases at J, with 7 bases in the middle. The CDR3 region is CASSWGITEAFF. The CDR3 DNA reads TGTGCCAGCAGTTGGGGGATCACTGAAGCTTTCTTT.

The chain is built from TRBV7-8 and TRBJ1-5; D is perhaps TRBD1 (6 bases). The germline V gene has CDR1 SGHVS and CDR2 FQNEAQ. The length of the CDR3 is 13 residues. V was shortened by 4 bases and J by 5 bases, with 9 bases between the two germline ends. The CDR3 DNA is TGTGCCAGCAGCTACAGGGTAGATCAGCCCCAGCATTTT. This encodes CASSYRVDQPQHF.